This T cell receptor beta chain was recorded in a study of tissue T cells after allogeneic stem cell transplantation. Clones were read by immunoSEQ multiplex PCR, and TCRdb kept only the in-frame ones, dropping some. The sample holds approximately 3,200 clones, approximately 41% seen once. This clone turned up a few times. The antigen is not known. Gene names and germline match the mouse. The CDR3 end falls 1 residue outside the read, so it is completed with the germline J gene. The V and J ends lost 6 bases and 2 bases, in that order; junction bases with no gene match: 3. CDR3 size: 15 residues. Germline-derived CDR1 and CDR2 are KGHPV and FQNQEV (reference sequence). The study, taken as a whole, reports: The study did not identify alloreactive or antigen-specific tissue TCRs, and some clones might be persisting host cells. Within patients, tissue anatomy strongly shaped TCR repertoire composition.

Regarding time point: mouse harvest day 14 after allogeneic transplant. Each mouse received 10^7 T-cell-depleted marrow cells plus 10^6 splenic CD5+ T cells by tail vein. This mouse GVHD model was MHC-mismatched B6 to BALB/c, profiled day 7 or 14. The chain employs TRBV26 and TRBJ2-2, with 10 bases that match TRBD2. This clonotype was sampled from a female BALB/c mouse given C57BL/6 T cells with graft-versus-host disease after an allogeneic hematopoietic cell transplant. The sequenced material came from gut tissue. CDR3 DNA (partial): TGTGCCAGCAGGGCGACTGGGGGGAACACCGGGCAGCTCTAC. This gives the protein CASRATGGNTGQLY. The entire CDR3 is CASRATGGNTGQLYF. The entire variable domain, with the rest obtained from reference TRBV26 and TRBJ2-2, is as follows: NSKVIQTPRYLVKGQGQKAKMRCIPEKGHPVVFWYQQNKNNEFKFLINFQNQEVLQQIDMTEKRFSAECPSNSPCSLEIQSSEAGDSALYLCASRATGGNTGQLYFGEGSKLTVL.